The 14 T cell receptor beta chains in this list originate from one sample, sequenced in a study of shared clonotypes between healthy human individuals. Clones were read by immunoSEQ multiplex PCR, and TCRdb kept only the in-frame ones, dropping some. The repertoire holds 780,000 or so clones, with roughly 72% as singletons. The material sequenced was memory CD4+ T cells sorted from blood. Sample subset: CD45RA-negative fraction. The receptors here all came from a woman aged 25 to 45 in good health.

The CDR3: CASSHRDRGTNTGELFF. In nucleotides, the CDR3 is TGTGCCAGCAGCCACCGGGACCGAGGGACGAACACCGGGGAGCTGTTTTTT. The J gene is TRBJ2-2, the V gene TRBV11-2, with D perhaps assigned TRBD1 or TRBD2 (5 bases each). Germline CDR1 SGHAT, CDR2 FQNNGV. V lost 5 bases and J lost 0, with 16 bases in between. The CDR3 is made up of 17 amino acids.

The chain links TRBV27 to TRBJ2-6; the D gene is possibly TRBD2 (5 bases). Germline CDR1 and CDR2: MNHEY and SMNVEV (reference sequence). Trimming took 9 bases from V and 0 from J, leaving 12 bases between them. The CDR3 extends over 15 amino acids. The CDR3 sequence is CASRTEGSGANVLTF. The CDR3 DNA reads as TGTGCCAGTCGGACTGAAGGCTCTGGGGCCAACGTCCTGACTTTC. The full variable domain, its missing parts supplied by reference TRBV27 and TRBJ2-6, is EAQVTQNPRYLITVTGKKLTVTCSQNMNHEYMSWYRQDPGLGLRQIYYSMNVEVTDKGDVPEGYKVSRKEKRNFPLILESPSPNQTSLYFCASRTEGSGANVLTFGAGSRLTVL.

The CDR3 bases are TGTGCCACCCAAAATGAAAAACTGTTTTTT. Translation gives CATQNEKLFF. This rearrangement joins TRBV28 to TRBJ1-4, with D hard to call. CDR3 length: 10 amino acids. Germline V gives CDR1 MDHEN, CDR2 SYDVKM. V was trimmed by 10 bases and J by 5 bases, leaving 5 bases between them.

CDR3 in amino acids: CASRHGSTYNEQFF. The CDR3 nucleotides read TGCGCCAGCAGGCACGGGAGCACCTACAATGAGCAGTTCTTC. The V gene is TRBV5-1, the J gene TRBJ2-1, with D possibly being TRBD2 (6 bases). This CDR3 comprises 14 residues. V dropped 5 bases and J dropped 2 bases, with 11 bases sitting between them. From germline, CDR1 is SGHRS and CDR2 YFSETQ.

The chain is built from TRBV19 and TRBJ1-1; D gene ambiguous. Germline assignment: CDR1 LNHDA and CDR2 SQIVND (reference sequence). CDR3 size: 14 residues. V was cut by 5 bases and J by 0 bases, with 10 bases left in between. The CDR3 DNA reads TGTGCCAGTAGTTTTGGAGGGTTGAACACTGAAGCTTTCTTT. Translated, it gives CASSFGGLNTEAFF.

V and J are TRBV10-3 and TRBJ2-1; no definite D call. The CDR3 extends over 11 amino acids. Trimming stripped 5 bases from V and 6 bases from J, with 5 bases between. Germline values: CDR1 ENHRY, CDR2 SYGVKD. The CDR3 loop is CAISRSNEQFF. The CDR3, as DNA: TGTGCCATCAGTAGGTCCAATGAGCAGTTCTTC.

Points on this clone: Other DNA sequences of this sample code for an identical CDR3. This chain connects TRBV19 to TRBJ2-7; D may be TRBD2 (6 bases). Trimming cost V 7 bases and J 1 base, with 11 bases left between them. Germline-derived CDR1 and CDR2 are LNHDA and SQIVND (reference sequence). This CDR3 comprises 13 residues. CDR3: CASTGTGSYEQYF. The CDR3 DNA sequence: TGTGCCAGTACCGGGACTGGATCCTACGAGCAGTACTTC.

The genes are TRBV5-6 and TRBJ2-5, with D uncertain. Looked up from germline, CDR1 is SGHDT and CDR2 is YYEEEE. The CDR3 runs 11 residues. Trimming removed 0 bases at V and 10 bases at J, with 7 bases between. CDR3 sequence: CASSLGPVQYF. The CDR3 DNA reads TGTGCCAGCAGCTTGGGGCCGGTCCAGTACTTC.

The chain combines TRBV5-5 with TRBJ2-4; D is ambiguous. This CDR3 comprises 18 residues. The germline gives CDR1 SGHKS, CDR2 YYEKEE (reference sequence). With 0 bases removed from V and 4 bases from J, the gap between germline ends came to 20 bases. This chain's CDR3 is CASSLGQIRLSTKNIQYF. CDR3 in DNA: TGTGCCAGCAGCTTGGGTCAGATCCGGCTTTCCACAAAAAACATTCAGTACTTC.

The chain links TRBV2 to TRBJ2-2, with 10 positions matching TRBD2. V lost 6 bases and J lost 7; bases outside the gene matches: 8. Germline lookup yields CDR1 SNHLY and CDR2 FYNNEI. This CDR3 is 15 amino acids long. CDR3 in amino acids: CASSPLAGVNGELFF. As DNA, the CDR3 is TGTGCCAGCAGCCCCCTAGCGGGAGTGAACGGGGAGCTGTTTTTT.

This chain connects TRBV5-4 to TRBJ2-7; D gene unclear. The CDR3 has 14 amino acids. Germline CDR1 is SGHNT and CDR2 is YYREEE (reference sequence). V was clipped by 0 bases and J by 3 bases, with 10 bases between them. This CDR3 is CASSLALSSYEQYF. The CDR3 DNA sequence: TGTGCCAGCAGCTTGGCCCTATCGAGCTACGAGCAGTACTTC. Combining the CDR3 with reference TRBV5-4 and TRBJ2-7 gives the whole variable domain ETGVTQSPTHLIKTRGQQVTLRCSSQSGHNTVSWYQQALGQGPQFIFQYYREEENGRGNFPPRFSGLQFPNYSSELNVNALELDDSALYLCASSLALSSYEQYFGPGTRLTVT.

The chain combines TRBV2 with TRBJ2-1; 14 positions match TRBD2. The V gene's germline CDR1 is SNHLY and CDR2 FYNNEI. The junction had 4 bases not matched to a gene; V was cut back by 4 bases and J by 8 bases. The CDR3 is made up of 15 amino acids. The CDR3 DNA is TGTGCCAGCAGTGTGGGGACTAGCGGGAGCCATGAGCAGTTCTTC. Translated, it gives CASSVGTSGSHEQFF.

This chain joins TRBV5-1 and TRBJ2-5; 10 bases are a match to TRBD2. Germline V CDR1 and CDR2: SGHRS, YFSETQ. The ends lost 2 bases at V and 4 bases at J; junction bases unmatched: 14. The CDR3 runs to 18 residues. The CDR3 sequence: CASSLAGTSDAVGETQYF. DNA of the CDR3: TGCGCCAGCAGCTTAGCCGGGACTAGCGACGCAGTTGGAGAGACCCAGTACTTC.

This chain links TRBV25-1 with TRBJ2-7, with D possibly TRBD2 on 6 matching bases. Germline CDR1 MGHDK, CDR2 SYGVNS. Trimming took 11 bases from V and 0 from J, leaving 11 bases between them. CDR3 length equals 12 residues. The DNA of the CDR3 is TGTGCCTGGCGGGGCCTCTCCTACGAGCAGTACTTC. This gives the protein CAWRGLSYEQYF.